This is a list of T cell receptor beta chains from one sample in a study of blood T cell repertoires in COVID-19. The data were produced by immunoSEQ multiplex PCR, yet TCRdb's version contains in-frame clones alone and is incomplete. In the table there are 100,000 or so clones, 82% of which are singletons. The sample was peripheral blood. Every receptor here comes from an older man with active or convalescent COVID-19. Each CDR3 is given with its conserved first and last residue. D genes are given only for firm matches. Size tells how often a clone was seen (once, few, many) or the class of an expanded clone, and some rows leave it out.

once	TRBD1	TRBV18	TRBJ2-7	TGTGCCAGCTCACCCACTACCGGGACAGCGAACTACGAGCAGTACTTC	CASSPTTGTANYEQYF
-	TRBD2	TRBV7-2	TRBJ2-1	TGTGCCAGCAGACAGACTAGCGGGGGGATCAATGAGCAGTTCTTC	CASRQTSGGINEQFF
-	-	TRBV6-5	TRBJ2-2	TGTGCCAGCAGTTACGCGAGTAATAAGCTGTTTTTT	CASSYASNKLFF
-	TRBD2	TRBV2	TRBJ2-7	TGTGCCAGCAGTTCCGGGACTAGCGGGAGGCAGTACTTC	CASSSGTSGRQYF
-	TRBD1	TRBV10-3	TRBJ1-5	TGTGCCAGCGTGGGACAGGCTAATCAGCCCCAGCATTTT	CASVGQANQPQHF
-	-	TRBV19	TRBJ1-6	TGTGCCAGTACTACCGGAGGGAGATCACCCCTCCACTTT	CASTTGGRSPLHF
-	TRBD1	TRBV6-5	TRBJ2-7	TGTGCCAGCAGTTCCGGGACAGCCCTTGAGCAGTACTTC	CASSSGTALEQYF
-	TRBD1	TRBV7-2	TRBJ1-4	TGTGCCAGCAGCTGGGACAGGGGGCGTAATGAAAAACTGTTTTTT	CASSWDRGRNEKLFF
-	-	TRBV19	TRBJ2-2	TGTGCCAGTAGTCCCCCAGCGGGGAACACCGGGGAGCTGTTTTTT	CASSPPAGNTGELFF
-	TRBD2	TRBV15	TRBJ2-7	TGTGCCACCAGCAGAGATCTCCTAGCGGGGGGGCCGAGGCTCAACGAGCAGTACTTC	CATSRDLLAGGPRLNEQYF
few	-	TRBV30	TRBJ1-2	TGTGCCTGGAATGCAGGGGTAGGGGGCTACACCTTC	CAWNAGVGGYTF